This T cell receptor beta chain is from a study of T cell changes during pregnancy in multiple sclerosis. Germline assignment: CDR1 SEHNR and CDR2 FQNEAQ (reference sequence). Trimming took 6 bases from V and 2 from J; bases not matched to a gene: 10. The CDR3 runs to 15 residues. TCRdb's table, derived via immunoSEQ multiplex PCR, lists solely in-frame clones and lacks some. The table shows some 87,000 clones, with about 92% occurring only once. The starting material was peripheral blood, obtained in the first trimester of pregnancy. The J gene is TRBJ2-7, the V gene TRBV7-9; TRBD1 aligns across 7 bases. The clonotype originates from a female donor with multiple sclerosis, enrolled in a pregnancy study. CDR3: CASSPPDRPTYEQYF. DNA for the CDR3: TGTGCCAGCAGTCCCCCGGACAGGCCTACCTACGAGCAGTACTTC.